These 23 T cell receptor beta chains originate from one sample sequenced in a study of cytomegalovirus exposure and HLA in healthy donors. The data were produced by immunoSEQ multiplex PCR, yet TCRdb's version contains in-frame clones alone and is incomplete. In the table there are 120,000 or so clones, about 91% of which are singletons. Material: PBMCs. The origin of the receptors is a woman younger than 35 in good health and CMV-seronegative.

V gene TRBV27 combines with J gene TRBJ1-2; TRBD1 aligns across 12 bases. After removal of 4 bases from V and 8 bases from J, the junction contained 8 bases not matched to a gene. Germline V gene data show CDR1 as MNHEY and CDR2 as SMNVEV (reference sequence). The CDR3 covers 15 residues. The CDR3 DNA reads TGTGCCAGCAGTTCCGGGACAGGGGGCGGTCAGGGCTACACCTTC. Translation gives CASSSGTGGGQGYTF.

This clone was seen just once. The rearrangement joins TRBV27 to TRBJ2-7, with D maybe TRBD2 (5 bases). CDR3 size: 15 residues. Trimming shortened V by 4 bases and J by 0 bases, and 13 bases separated the two germline ends. Germline loops: CDR1 MNHEY, CDR2 SMNVEV (reference sequence). The CDR3 region is CASSSIGVLSYEQYF. The CDR3, as DNA: TGTGCCAGCAGTTCGATCGGGGTACTCTCCTACGAGCAGTACTTC.

The chain joins TRBV27 to TRBJ2-3; 7 bases match TRBD2. CDR3 length equals 13 residues. Germline V gene lookup returns CDR1 MNHEY and CDR2 SMNVEV (reference sequence). V was pared by 5 bases and J by 5 bases, with 4 bases of the junction left unmatched. The CDR3 nucleotides are TGTGCCAGCAGTCATGGGGGGGAAGATACGCAGTATTTT. It codes for CASSHGGEDTQYF.

V gene TRBV4-2 combines with J gene TRBJ2-7, with D uncertain. With 1 base removed from V and 3 bases from J, the gap between germline ends came to 7 bases. The germline V gene has CDR1 LGHNA and CDR2 YNFKEQ. The CDR3 is 13 amino acids. The CDR3 region has the DNA TGTGCCAGCAGCCAAGGACTTGACTACGAGCAGTACGTC. It yields the protein CASSQGLDYEQYV.

This chain uses TRBV5-1 with TRBJ1-1; D perhaps matches TRBD1 (5 bases). CDR1 is SGHRS, CDR2 YFSETQ, per germline. The CDR3 covers 13 residues. V was shortened by 6 bases and J by 11 bases, with 20 bases between the two germline ends. Here the CDR3 reads CASNDEGLKGAFF. Here the CDR3 DNA reads TGCGCCAGCAACGACGAGGGACTTAAAGGGGCTTTCTTT.

The sample holds one count of this clone. CDR3 sequence: CASSQVGTSGRGEQFF. The CDR3 region has the DNA TGTGCCAGCAGCCAAGTCGGGACTAGCGGGAGGGGTGAGCAGTTCTTC. V gene TRBV4-2 combines with J gene TRBJ2-1; TRBD2 matches 16 bases. Germline V gene sequence: CDR1 LGHNA, CDR2 YNFKEQ. The CDR3 is made up of 16 amino acids. V dropped 1 base and J dropped 9; count of bases not matched to a gene: 3.

The chain has TRBV5-1 and TRBJ2-3, with 7 bases fitting TRBD2. The junction had 2 bases not matched to a gene; V was cut back by 0 bases and J by 4 bases. The V gene's germline CDR1 is SGHRS and CDR2 YFSETQ. This CDR3 is 14 amino acids long. CDR3 sequence: CASSLAGRADTQYF. The CDR3, as DNA: TGCGCCAGCAGCTTGGCAGGGAGGGCAGATACGCAGTATTTT.

This sequence joins TRBV28 and TRBJ1-2; 9 bases fit TRBD1. J gave up 4 bases and V 2 bases, and 8 bases lay outside the gene matches. The CDR3 covers 16 residues. CDR1 and CDR2 from the germline V gene are MDHEN and SYDVKM. The CDR3 DNA reads as TGTGCCAGCAGTTTAAAGTACAGGGGGCCTTCCTATGGCTACACCTTC. Its protein product is CASSLKYRGPSYGYTF.

The chain links TRBV6-1 to TRBJ1-3; D remains ambiguous. CDR3 length: 13 residues. V was cut by 2 bases and J by 4 bases, with 6 bases left in between. The germline CDR1 and CDR2 sequences are MNHNS and SASEGT. CDR3 coding DNA: TGTGCCAGCAGTGAACAGAGGGGAAACACCATATATTTT. It encodes CASSEQRGNTIYF.

The CDR3 reads CASSHPGEANEKLFF. CDR3 DNA sequence: TGTGCCAGCAGTCATCCCGGGGAGGCTAATGAAAAACTGTTTTTT. The chain recombines TRBV6-6 with TRBJ1-4, with D unclear. This CDR3 contains 15 residues. V shed 5 bases and J shed 3 bases, with 13 bases lying between them. Per germline, CDR1 MNHNY and CDR2 SVGAGI (reference sequence).

The DNA for the CDR3 is TGTGCCAGCAGCTTGGGACACAGGGTAAACACTGAAGCTTTCTTT. This gives the protein CASSLGHRVNTEAFF. The gene calls are TRBV5-5 and TRBJ1-1, with D possibly TRBD1 on 6 matching bases. V was shortened by 0 bases and J by 2 bases, with 11 bases between the two germline ends. CDR1 is SGHKS and CDR2 is YYEKEE in the germline V gene (reference sequence). The CDR3 runs to 15 residues.

The genes are TRBV11-2 and TRBJ1-4, with 10 bases aligning to TRBD1. Germline-derived CDR1 and CDR2 are SGHAT and FQNNGV. This CDR3 spans 14 amino acids. V was clipped by 5 bases and J by 8 bases; unmatched bases: 5. The CDR3 spells CASSPTGGWEKLFF. CDR3 bases: TGTGCCAGCAGCCCGACAGGGGGCTGGGAAAAACTGTTTTTT.

The CDR3 reads CASSKETNLQPQHF. DNA of the CDR3: TGTGCCAGCAGTAAAGAGACAAACCTTCAGCCCCAGCATTTT. V usage is TRBV2 and J usage is TRBJ1-5; the D is unclear. The V gene lost 5 bases and the J gene lost 6 bases, with 14 bases spanning the gap. Germline V gives CDR1 SNHLY, CDR2 FYNNEI. The CDR3 is 14 amino acids. The full variable domain, completed using reference TRBV2 and TRBJ1-5, is EPEVTQTPSHQVTQMGQEVILRCVPISNHLYFYWYRQILGQKVEFLVSFYNNEISEKSEIFDDQFSVERPDGSNFTLKIRSTKLEDSAMYFCASSKETNLQPQHFGDGTRLSIL.

This clone was picked up one time. The chain combines TRBV25-1 with TRBJ2-5; tentatively, D is TRBD2 (5 bases). Between the trimmed V and J ends, which lost 2 bases and 14 bases, there was a span of 12 bases. The CDR3 sequence is 11 residues long. CDR1 is MGHDK, CDR2 SYGVNS, per germline. CDR3 coding DNA: TGTGCCAGCAGTGAACTAGCCGGTTTTTACTTC. It is translated as CASSELAGFYF.

The rearrangement uses TRBV7-2 and TRBJ1-5; no definite D call. This CDR3 contains 13 residues. The V gene lost 1 base and the J gene lost 6 bases, with 7 bases spanning the gap. The germline CDR1 and CDR2 sequences are SGHTA and FQGNSA. The CDR3: CASSLVSGQPQHF. The CDR3, as DNA: TGTGCCAGCAGCTTAGTTTCGGGTCAGCCCCAGCATTTT.

The chain joins TRBV19 to TRBJ1-5, with D perhaps matching TRBD1 (6 bases). V was trimmed by 11 bases and J by 11 bases, leaving 13 bases between them. Germline assignment: CDR1 LNHDA and CDR2 SQIVND (reference sequence). The CDR3 has 10 residues. CDR3 amino acids: CAVGGGAQHF. In DNA form, the CDR3 reads TGTGCCGTAGGAGGGGGGGCCCAGCATTTT.

This chain connects TRBV29-1 to TRBJ2-6, with unresolved D. The V gene's germline CDR1 is SQVTM and CDR2 ANQGSEA. The CDR3 has 15 residues. Trimming pared 6 bases from V and 2 bases from J, leaving 14 bases between. CDR3 sequence: CSVRLVGAGANVLTF. The CDR3, as DNA: TGCAGCGTACGGCTGGTGGGCGCTGGGGCCAACGTCCTGACTTTC.

CDR3 nucleotides: TGTGCCAGCAGACTATGGACAGGGGCTAGCACAGATACGCAGTATTTT. Translated: CASRLWTGASTDTQYF. This chain uses TRBV7-2 with TRBJ2-3, with 9 nucleotides matching TRBD1. CDR1 and CDR2 from the germline V gene are SGHTA and FQGNSA. Losses at the gene ends were 6 bases for V and 0 bases for J; bases not matched to a gene: 7. The CDR3 consists of 16 residues. Full variable domain (remainder filled in from reference TRBV7-2 and TRBJ2-3): GAGVSQSPSNKVTEKGKDVELRCDPISGHTALYWYRQSLGQGLEFLIYFQGNSAPDKSGLPSDRFSAERTGGSVSTLTIQRTQQEDSAVYLCASRLWTGASTDTQYFGPGTRLTVL.

The chain has TRBV27 and TRBJ2-2, with D possibly being TRBD2 (6 bases). V dropped 1 base and J dropped 5 bases, with 11 bases sitting between them. Germline values: CDR1 MNHEY, CDR2 SMNVEV (reference sequence). This CDR3 has 15 amino acids. CDR3 in amino acids: CASSLYSGATGELFF. The CDR3 DNA follows: TGTGCCAGCAGTTTATATTCGGGAGCAACCGGGGAGCTGTTTTTT.

Many counts were recorded for this clone. This chain connects TRBV6-4 to TRBJ2-6; no definite D call. The CDR3 runs 16 residues. Germline CDR1 MRHNA, CDR2 SNTAGT. Trimming removed 0 bases from V and 1 base from J, with 7 bases in between. CDR3 DNA: TGTGCCAGCAGTGACTCGTCGACATCTGGGGCCAACGTCCTGACTTTC. Translating it yields CASSDSSTSGANVLTF.

The chain uses TRBV4-1 and TRBJ1-5; D not certain. Germline CDR1 MGHRA, CDR2 YSYEKL. The CDR3 runs 17 residues. V was cut by 0 bases and J by 3 bases, with 15 bases left in between. The CDR3 bases are TGCGCCAGCAGCCAAGATGAGGGCAGTCTCCTCAATCAGCCCCAGCATTTT. Residues: CASSQDEGSLLNQPQHF.

V and J are TRBV29-1 and TRBJ1-1; D gene unclear. The CDR3 covers 13 residues. The V end was cut by 4 bases, the J end by 0 bases, with 9 bases between. CDR1 is SQVTM and CDR2 is ANQGSEA in the germline V gene. This CDR3 is CSVVQRMNTEAFF. The CDR3 DNA sequence: TGCAGCGTTGTTCAGAGGATGAACACTGAAGCTTTCTTT.

This clone was detected once. The chain is built from TRBV27 and TRBJ1-1; 7 bases are a match to TRBD1. Germline CDR1 MNHEY, CDR2 SMNVEV (reference sequence). There are 14 residues in the CDR3. V lost 6 bases, J lost 7 bases, and 11 bases stayed unmatched. The CDR3 loop is CASSQGEGHYEAFF. The CDR3 nucleotides are TGTGCCAGCAGCCAGGGGGAAGGACATTATGAAGCTTTCTTT.